What follows are 19 T cell receptor beta chains derived from one specimen sequenced in a study of blood T cell repertoires in COVID-19. TCRdb keeps only in-frame clones here, not all; method: immunoSEQ multiplex PCR. Among about 300,000 clones listed, around 84% were seen once. Specimen: peripheral blood. The receptors come from a human donor with COVID-19, enrolled during active disease. The donor label of this sample is uncertain.

The J gene is TRBJ1-3, the V gene TRBV6-5, with 9 bases aligning to TRBD1. CDR3 length: 14 residues. V trimming: 4 bases; J trimming: 4 bases; junction bases outside the gene matches: 2. CDR1 is MNHEY, CDR2 SVGAGI, per germline. The CDR3 nucleotides are TGTGCCAGCAGTTGGACAGGGGTCGGAAACACCATATATTTT. Protein product: CASSWTGVGNTIYF.

The chain combines TRBV7-9 with TRBJ1-1; D is uncertain. V was shortened by 3 bases and J by 9 bases, with 11 bases between the two germline ends. The CDR3 has 12 amino acids. Per the germline V gene, CDR1 is SEHNR and CDR2 is FQNEAQ (reference sequence). The CDR3 sequence is CASSFPGIQAFF. The CDR3 nucleotides read TGTGCCAGCAGCTTTCCCGGGATCCAAGCTTTCTTT.

This chain's CDR3 is CASSFTGTSGNTIYF. The CDR3 DNA follows: TGCGCCAGCAGCTTTACCGGGACATCTGGAAACACCATATATTTT. This chain joins TRBV5-1 and TRBJ1-3, with D possibly matching TRBD1 (6 bases). V was pared by 2 bases and J by 1 base, with 10 bases between. This CDR3 comprises 15 residues. The germline CDR1 and CDR2 sequences are SGHRS and YFSETQ.

The J gene is TRBJ1-5, the V gene TRBV6-6, with TRBD1 identical over 9 bases. Germline values: CDR1 MNHNY, CDR2 SVGAGI (reference sequence). There are 16 residues in the CDR3. Unmatched junction bases numbered 7, after V lost 2 bases and J lost 5 bases. CDR3 DNA: TGTGCCAGCAGTTACGGAGGGACAGGGAGCGATCAGCCCCAGCATTTT. Its translation: CASSYGGTGSDQPQHF.

The chain employs TRBV29-1 and TRBJ2-1; TRBD2 matches at 11 bases. Germline lookup yields CDR1 SQVTM and CDR2 ANQGSEA. The V and J ends lost 7 bases and 1 base, in that order; junction bases with no gene match: 3. The length of the CDR3 is 14 residues. The CDR3 here is CSARLAGSYNEQFF. As DNA, the CDR3 is TGCAGCGCCCGACTAGCGGGGTCCTACAATGAGCAGTTCTTC.

The chain couples TRBV19 to TRBJ2-1; D may be TRBD1 (6 bases). The CDR3 covers 14 residues. The germline V gene encodes CDR1 LNHDA and CDR2 SQIVND (reference sequence). Trimming left V 5 bases short and J 12 bases short, with 20 bases between. The CDR3 region has the DNA TGTGCCAGTAGTGAAGGGACGGCGGTAGGGGGGCAGTTCTTC. Translation: CASSEGTAVGGQFF.

CDR3 region: CASGRTSGNNEQYF. The CDR3 DNA sequence: TGTGCCAGCGGAAGGACTAGCGGGAACAACGAGCAGTACTTC. The chain recombines TRBV27 with TRBJ2-7; TRBD2 agrees at 12 bases. The germline V gene encodes CDR1 MNHEY and CDR2 SMNVEV (reference sequence). The CDR3 totals 14 residues. Unmatched junction bases numbered 7, after V lost 8 bases and J lost 5 bases.

V and J are TRBV28 and TRBJ1-2; D not resolved. Trimming pared 10 bases from V and 1 base from J, leaving 13 bases between. Germline V gives CDR1 MDHEN, CDR2 SYDVKM. The CDR3 runs 13 residues. CDR3 residues: CATLAELNYGYTF. The CDR3 coding sequence is TGTGCCACGCTGGCGGAACTTAACTATGGCTACACCTTC.

This clone appeared once. The V call is TRBV4-3, the J call TRBJ2-3, with 11 nucleotides matching TRBD2. Losses at the gene ends were 0 bases for V and 7 bases for J; bases not matched to a gene: 6. Germline V gives CDR1 LGHNA, CDR2 YSLEER. The CDR3 has 16 residues. CDR3 nucleotide sequence: TGCGCCAGCAGCCAAGAACTAGCGGGAGATGTAAATACGCAGTATTTT. This translates into CASSQELAGDVNTQYF.

V gene TRBV28 combines with J gene TRBJ1-5, with TRBD1 matching 11 bases. The ends lost 2 bases at V and 7 bases at J; junction bases unmatched: 4. This CDR3 comprises 15 residues. The germline gives CDR1 MDHEN, CDR2 SYDVKM. The CDR3, as DNA: TGTGCCAGCAGTTTAGTGGACAGGGGGCGACAGCCCCAGCATTTT. Encoded protein: CASSLVDRGRQPQHF.

The chain combines TRBV5-1 with TRBJ2-5; a weak D match, TRBD2 (6 bases). The V gene lost 7 bases and the J gene lost 5 bases, with 15 bases spanning the gap. The germline V gene encodes CDR1 SGHRS and CDR2 YFSETQ. The CDR3 has 13 amino acids. The CDR3 nucleotides read TGCGCCAGCGCCCGCGGGGATGGGGAGACCCAGTACTTC. As protein: CASARGDGETQYF.

Concerning this clone itself: Other DNA sequences of this sample code for an identical CDR3. DNA of the CDR3: TGTGCCAGCAGTTCCCCGAGCACAGATACGCAGTATTTT. It translates to CASSSPSTDTQYF. J is TRBJ2-3 and V is TRBV28; D gene unclear. Germline V lookup: CDR1 MDHEN, CDR2 SYDVKM. The CDR3 consists of 13 residues. With 4 bases removed from V and 0 bases from J, the gap between germline ends came to 5 bases.

This clone was observed a few times. The chain is built from TRBV28 and TRBJ1-1, with 8 nucleotides matching TRBD1. CDR1 and CDR2 (germline): MDHEN, SYDVKM. The CDR3 loop spans 15 amino acids. V lost 8 bases to trimming and J lost 1 base; unmatched junction nucleotides: 9. The CDR3 reads CASRSGGTQNTEAFF. The DNA of the CDR3 is TGTGCCAGCCGTTCAGGGGGCACTCAGAACACTGAAGCTTTCTTT.

This clone was picked up one time. The chain combines TRBV5-1 with TRBJ1-2; the D is unclear. The germline V gene has CDR1 SGHRS and CDR2 YFSETQ. This CDR3 is built from 14 residues. Trimming took 4 bases from V and 5 from J, leaving 15 bases between them. CDR3 residues: CASSPAGSRYGYTF. The CDR3 DNA is TGCGCCAGCAGCCCGGCGGGAAGCAGGTATGGCTACACCTTC. Full variable domain (missing parts from reference TRBV5-1 and TRBJ1-2): KAGVTQTPRYLIKTRGQQVTLSCSPISGHRSVSWYQQTPGQGLQFLFEYFSETQRNKGNFPGRFSGRQFSNSRSEMNVSTLELGDSALYLCASSPAGSRYGYTFGSGTRLTVV.

V is TRBV6-6 and J is TRBJ2-7, with 7 bases aligning to TRBD2. This CDR3 contains 13 residues. The V gene end was trimmed by 4 bases and the J gene end by 3 bases; junction bases not matched to a gene: 3. Germline CDR1 MNHNY, CDR2 SVGAGI (reference sequence). The CDR3 nucleotides read TGTGCCAGCAGTTCCGCTAGCGGCTACGAGCAGTACTTC. Amino acid sequence: CASSSASGYEQYF.

V and J are TRBV5-1 and TRBJ1-2, with D perhaps TRBD1 (6 bases). CDR3 length: 13 residues. Trimming cost V 4 bases and J 8 bases, with 15 bases left between them. CDR1 and CDR2 from the germline V gene are SGHRS and YFSETQ. The CDR3 here is CASSARTVEGYTF. In nucleotides, the CDR3 is TGCGCCAGCAGCGCAAGGACAGTAGAAGGCTACACCTTC.

The chain couples TRBV28 to TRBJ1-4; 7 bases line up with TRBD1. CDR1 is MDHEN, CDR2 SYDVKM, per germline. The CDR3 is 14 residues long. The trim removed 3 bases at V and 5 bases at J, leaving 3 bases unmatched. The CDR3 region is CASSLPGQNEKLFF. CDR3 in DNA: TGTGCCAGCAGTTTGCCGGGACAGAATGAAAAACTGTTTTTT.

The chain recombines TRBV5-6 with TRBJ2-1; 13 nucleotides align to TRBD2. J was trimmed by 2 bases and V by 2 bases; bases with no gene match: 4. Germline CDR1 is SGHDT and CDR2 is YYEEEE. This CDR3 has 17 amino acids. CDR3 nucleotides: TGTGCCAGCAGCTTTGGAGGACTAGCGGGGGCCTACAATGAGCAGTTCTTC. Its protein product is CASSFGGLAGAYNEQFF.

The chain combines TRBV7-2 with TRBJ2-7, with a possible D match to TRBD2 (6 bases). This CDR3 comprises 15 residues. The germline V gene has CDR1 SGHTA and CDR2 FQGNSA. V shed 3 bases and J shed 0 bases, with 12 bases lying between them. The CDR3, as DNA: TGTGCCAGCAGCTTTAGCGGTCTAAGCTCCTACGAGCAGTACTTC. Protein sequence: CASSFSGLSSYEQYF. The full variable domain, its missing parts supplied by reference TRBV7-2 and TRBJ2-7, is GAGVSQSPSNKVTEKGKDVELRCDPISGHTALYWYRQSLGQGLEFLIYFQGNSAPDKSGLPSDRFSAERTGGSVSTLTIQRTQQEDSAVYLCASSFSGLSSYEQYFGPGTRLTVT.